The clone carrying this T cell receptor (beta chain) has a handful of counts. What it binds is not known. This record comes from a study of response to subunit inactivated influenza vaccine. Study-wide results and caveats: T cells newly recruited by each seasonal influenza vaccination are few, the authors suggested.

The CDR3 consists of 13 residues. The junction had 4 bases not matched to a gene; V was cut back by 5 bases and J by 7 bases. TCRdb analysed the RT-PCR reads with MiXCR anew, one entry per CDR3 protein. Among about 700,000 distinct CDR3 sequences, more than 15% were seen once, and the ten largest hold 11%. The rearrangement uses TRBV12-3 or TRBV12-4 and TRBJ1-4; the match to TRBD1 covers 7 bases. Sequences were derived from PBMCs from blood, sampled about 11 days after vaccination. This TCR was sampled from a middle-aged man who received an inactivated influenza vaccine. The chain's CDR3 is CASSHRGSEKLFF. CDR3 coding DNA: TGTGCCAGCAGTCACAGGGGTAGTGAAAAACTGTTTTTT.